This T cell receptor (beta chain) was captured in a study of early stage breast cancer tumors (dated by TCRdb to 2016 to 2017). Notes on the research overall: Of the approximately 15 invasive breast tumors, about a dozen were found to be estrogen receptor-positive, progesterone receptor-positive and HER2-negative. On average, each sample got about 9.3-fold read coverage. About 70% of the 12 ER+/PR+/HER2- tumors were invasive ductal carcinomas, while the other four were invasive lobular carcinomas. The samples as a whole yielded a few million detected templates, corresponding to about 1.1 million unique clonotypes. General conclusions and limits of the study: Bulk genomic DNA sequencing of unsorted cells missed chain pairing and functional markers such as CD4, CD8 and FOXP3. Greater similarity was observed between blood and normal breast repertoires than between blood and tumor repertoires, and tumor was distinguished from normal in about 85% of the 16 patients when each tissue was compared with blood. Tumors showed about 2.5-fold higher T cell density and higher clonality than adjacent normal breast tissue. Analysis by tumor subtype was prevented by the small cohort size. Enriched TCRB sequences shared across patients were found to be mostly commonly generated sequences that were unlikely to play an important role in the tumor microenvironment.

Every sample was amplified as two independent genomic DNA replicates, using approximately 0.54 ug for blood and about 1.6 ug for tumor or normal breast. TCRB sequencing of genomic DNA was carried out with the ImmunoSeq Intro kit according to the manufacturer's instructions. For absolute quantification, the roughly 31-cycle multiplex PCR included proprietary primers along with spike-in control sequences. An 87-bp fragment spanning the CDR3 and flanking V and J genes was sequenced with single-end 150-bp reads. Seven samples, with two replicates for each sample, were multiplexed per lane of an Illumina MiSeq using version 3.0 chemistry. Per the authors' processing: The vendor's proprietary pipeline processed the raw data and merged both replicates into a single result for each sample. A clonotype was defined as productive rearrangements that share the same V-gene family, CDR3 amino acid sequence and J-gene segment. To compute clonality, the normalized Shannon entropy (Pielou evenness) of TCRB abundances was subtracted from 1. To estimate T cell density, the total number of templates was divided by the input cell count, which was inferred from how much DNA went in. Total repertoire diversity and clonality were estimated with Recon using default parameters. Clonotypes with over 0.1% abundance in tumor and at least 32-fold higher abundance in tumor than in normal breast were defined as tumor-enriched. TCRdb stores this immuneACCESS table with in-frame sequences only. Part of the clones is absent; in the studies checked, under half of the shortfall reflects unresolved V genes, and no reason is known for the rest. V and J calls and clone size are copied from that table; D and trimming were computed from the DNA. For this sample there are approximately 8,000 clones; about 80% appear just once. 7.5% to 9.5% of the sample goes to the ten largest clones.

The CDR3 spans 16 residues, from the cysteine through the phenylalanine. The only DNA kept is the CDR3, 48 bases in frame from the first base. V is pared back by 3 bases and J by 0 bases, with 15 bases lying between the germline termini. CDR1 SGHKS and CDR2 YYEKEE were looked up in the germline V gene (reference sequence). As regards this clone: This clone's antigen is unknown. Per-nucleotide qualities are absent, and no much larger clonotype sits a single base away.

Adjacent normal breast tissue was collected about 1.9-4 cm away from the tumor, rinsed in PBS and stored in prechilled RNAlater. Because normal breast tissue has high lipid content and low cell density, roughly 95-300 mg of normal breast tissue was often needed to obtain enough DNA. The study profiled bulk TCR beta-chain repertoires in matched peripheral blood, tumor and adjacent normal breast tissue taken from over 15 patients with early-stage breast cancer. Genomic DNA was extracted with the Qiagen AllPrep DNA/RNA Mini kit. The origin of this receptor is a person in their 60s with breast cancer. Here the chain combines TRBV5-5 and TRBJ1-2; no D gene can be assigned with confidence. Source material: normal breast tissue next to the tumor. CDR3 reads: CASSYAPGSANYGYTF. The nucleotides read TGTGCCAGCAGCTACGCCCCCGGTTCAGCTAACTATGGCTACACCTTC.